These 16 T cell receptor beta chains share one sample of origin, sequenced in a study of siplizumab effects on memory and regulatory T cells. The method was immunoSEQ multiplex PCR; TCRdb's version includes in-frame clones alone and lacks a portion of them. The sample has 70,000 or so clones, about 90% seen once. Sequenced: CD8+ T cells sorted from blood. The receptors were sampled from a human donor in good health.

The chain employs TRBV6-5 and TRBJ2-7; 8 positions agree with TRBD1. The ends lost 7 bases at V and 3 bases at J; junction bases unmatched: 11. The length of the CDR3 is 15 residues. Germline CDR1 reads MNHEY; CDR2 reads SVGAGI. The CDR3 sequence: CASTQVQGGVYEQYF. For the CDR3, the DNA is TGTGCCAGCACCCAGGTACAGGGGGGAGTCTACGAGCAGTACTTC.

The chain recombines TRBV28 with TRBJ1-2; 10 nucleotides match TRBD1. V gave up 6 bases and J gave up 8 bases; unmatched junction bases: 12. The CDR3 sequence is 15 residues long. Germline CDR1 reads MDHEN; CDR2 reads SYDVKM. The CDR3 sequence: CASRETGQGGKGYTF. CDR3 nucleotide sequence: TGTGCCAGCAGAGAAACAGGACAGGGGGGGAAAGGCTACACCTTC.

This clone appeared a single time. The chain carries TRBV5-4 and TRBJ2-7, with 14 nucleotides matching TRBD2. In germline, CDR1 is SGHNT, CDR2 YYREEE (reference sequence). The CDR3 spans 17 residues. Germline trimming cut 4 bases from V and 0 bases from J; bases unmatched to any gene: 6. The CDR3 nucleotides are TGTGCCAGCAGCCGGGGACTAGCGGGAGTGGGCTCCTACGAGCAGTACTTC. It yields the protein CASSRGLAGVGSYEQYF.

J is TRBJ1-5 and V is TRBV5-8; possible D gene TRBD1, 5 bases. The ends were cut back, 1 base at V and 3 bases at J, with 14 bases in the middle. The CDR3 sequence is 16 residues long. From germline, CDR1 is SGHTS and CDR2 YDEGEE. In DNA, the CDR3 is TGTGCCAGCAGCTTGTGGGCTACAGGCCACAATCAGCCCCAGCATTTT. Residues: CASSLWATGHNQPQHF.

CDR3 DNA: TGTGCCAGCAGTTTGGCTCCTTCCTACGAGCAGTACTTC. Translated, it gives CASSLAPSYEQYF. This chain uses TRBV27 with TRBJ2-7; D gene uncertain. V was cut by 3 bases and J by 1 base, with 7 bases left in between. Germline V CDR1 and CDR2: MNHEY, SMNVEV (reference sequence). The CDR3 totals 13 residues.

V gene TRBV6-4 combines with J gene TRBJ2-2, with D perhaps matching TRBD1 (5 bases). The CDR3 consists of 16 residues. Between the trimmed V and J ends, which lost 2 bases and 3 bases, there was a span of 13 bases. The V gene's germline CDR1 is MRHNA and CDR2 SNTAGT. In nucleotides, the CDR3 is TGTGCCAGCAGTGACCTTGGGGCTCTGGACACCGGGGAGCTGTTTTTT. It is translated as CASSDLGALDTGELFF.

The chain employs TRBV4-1 and TRBJ2-3; D remains unclear. The CDR3 runs to 14 residues. The V end was cut by 4 bases, the J end by 0 bases, with 8 bases between. Germline V gene sequence: CDR1 MGHRA, CDR2 YSYEKL. The CDR3 spells CASSLKESTDTQYF. CDR3 nucleotide sequence: TGCGCCAGCAGCCTAAAGGAAAGCACAGATACGCAGTATTTT.

A remark on this clone: At one end, the junction sequence differs from germline, possibly due to a read error. The genes are TRBV6-1 and TRBJ2-6; D unresolved. This CDR3 has 16 residues. The germline gives CDR1 MNHNS, CDR2 SASEGT. The CDR3 sequence: CASREGPYSGANVLTF. CDR3 nucleotides: TGTGCCAGCAGAGAAGGGCCCTACTCTGGGGCCAACGTCCTGACTTTC.

This sequence joins TRBV6-6 and TRBJ1-1, with no clear D. CDR1 MNHNY and CDR2 SVGAGI come from the germline V gene (reference sequence). The CDR3 sequence is 13 residues long. Trimming took off 6 bases at V and 3 bases at J, with 11 bases between the two ends. Here the CDR3 reads CASRTSGDTEAFF. The CDR3 DNA reads TGTGCCAGCAGAACCTCCGGAGACACTGAAGCTTTCTTT.

V is TRBV5-1 and J is TRBJ2-5; D is unresolved. The V end lost 0 bases, the J end lost 1 base, and 4 bases lay between the germline ends. The CDR3 has 13 residues. Looked up from germline, CDR1 is SGHRS and CDR2 is YFSETQ. In DNA form, the CDR3 reads TGCGCCAGCAGCTTGGGTGTCCAAGAGACCCAGTACTTC. Protein: CASSLGVQETQYF.

V usage is TRBV7-9 and J usage is TRBJ1-1; D possibly corresponds to TRBD1 (5 bases). The CDR3 runs to 13 residues. Germline V gene sequence: CDR1 SEHNR, CDR2 FQNEAQ (reference sequence). Trimming removed 5 bases from V and 4 bases from J, with 11 bases in between. CDR3 sequence reads: CASSRPGITEAFF. CDR3 nucleotide sequence: TGTGCCAGCAGCAGACCAGGGATCACTGAAGCTTTCTTT.

There are a few counts of this clone. The J gene is TRBJ1-1, the V gene TRBV7-9; 9 nucleotides line up with TRBD1. V lost 3 bases to trimming and J lost 4 bases; unmatched junction nucleotides: 0. In germline, CDR1 is SEHNR, CDR2 FQNEAQ (reference sequence). The CDR3 loop spans 13 amino acids. CDR3 region: CASSLGQGTEAFF. The CDR3 DNA is TGTGCCAGCAGCTTGGGACAGGGCACTGAAGCTTTCTTT.

The chain couples TRBV27 to TRBJ2-1, with a possible D match to TRBD2 (6 bases). Germline-derived CDR1 and CDR2 are MNHEY and SMNVEV (reference sequence). Trimming removed 3 bases at V and 0 bases at J, with 12 bases between. CDR3 length: 16 amino acids. The CDR3 DNA reads as TGTGCCAGCAGTTTCGGGGCGGGGTTCTCCTACAATGAGCAGTTCTTC. It codes for CASSFGAGFSYNEQFF.

The chain is built from TRBV14 and TRBJ1-2, with D uncertain. The V end was cut by 4 bases, the J end by 7 bases, with 13 bases between. Germline CDR1 and CDR2: SGHDN and FVKESK. This CDR3 region has 13 residues. The CDR3 sequence: CASSPERGFGYTF. The CDR3 DNA reads as TGTGCCAGCAGCCCAGAACGCGGGTTTGGCTACACCTTC.

This chain joins TRBV27 and TRBJ2-7; D tentatively reads TRBD1 or TRBD2 (5 bases each). V was shortened by 3 bases and J by 2 bases, with 8 bases between the two germline ends. Per the germline V gene, CDR1 is MNHEY and CDR2 is SMNVEV (reference sequence). The CDR3 spans 13 residues. CDR3 nucleotide sequence: TGTGCCAGCAGTTTCGAGGGACCCTACGAGCAGTACTTC. This translates into CASSFEGPYEQYF.

V gene TRBV7-3 combines with J gene TRBJ2-3; D remains ambiguous. The CDR3 is 12 amino acids. V shed 5 bases and J shed 4 bases, with 7 bases lying between them. Germline V gene lookup returns CDR1 SGHTA and CDR2 FQGTGA. DNA for the CDR3: TGTGCCAGCAGCATTCTCCCAGATACGCAGTATTTT. It translates to CASSILPDTQYF.